What follows are 15 T cell receptor beta chains derived from one specimen sequenced in a study of OX40 agonist ivuxolimab in advanced cancers. The repertoire was sequenced with immunoSEQ multiplex PCR; TCRdb's copy has only in-frame clones and lacks some. The table shows 57,000 or so clones, with about 89% occurring only once. The sample consisted of CD4+ or CD8+ T cells sorted from blood, taken in a trial of the OX40 agonist ivuxolimab. The source is an adult with an advanced solid tumor such as melanoma, head and neck, liver or kidney cancer.

The CDR3 sequence is CASSLGGLQDFIYPTSKEYF. CDR3 nucleotides: TGTGCCAGCAGTTTAGGTGGGCTACAAGACTTTATTTATCCTACGAGCAAGGAGTACTTC. The V gene is TRBV28, the J gene TRBJ2-7; D unresolved. Trimming pared 2 bases from V and 11 bases from J, leaving 37 bases between. Germline V gene sequence: CDR1 MDHEN, CDR2 SYDVKM. The CDR3 sequence is 20 residues long. The full variable domain, with the rest looked up from reference TRBV28 and TRBJ2-7, is DVKVTQSSRYLVKRTGEKVFLECVQDMDHENMFWYRQDPGLGLRLIYFSYDVKMKEKGDIPEGYSVSREKKERFSLILESASTNQTSMYLCASSLGGLQDFIYPTSKEYFGPGTRLTVT.

This clone was seen once. The chain employs TRBV9 and TRBJ2-1, with TRBD1 matching over 8 bases. V lost 1 base and J lost 6; bases outside the gene matches: 6. Germline lookup yields CDR1 SGDLS and CDR2 YYNGEE. CDR3 size: 15 residues. The CDR3 DNA sequence: TGTGCCAGCAGCGTACGGACAGGGCCTTCCAATGAGCAGTTCTTC. Translating gives CASSVRTGPSNEQFF.

The J gene is TRBJ2-7, the V gene TRBV9; 11 nucleotides line up with TRBD1. J was trimmed by 1 base and V by 2 bases; bases with no gene match: 2. Looked up from germline, CDR1 is SGDLS and CDR2 is YYNGEE. This CDR3 comprises 15 residues. Here the CDR3 DNA reads TGTGCCAGCAGCGTGGGACAGGGGGATTCCTACGAGCAGTACTTC. It is translated as CASSVGQGDSYEQYF.

The V call is TRBV25-1, the J call TRBJ2-7, with 8 bases that match TRBD1. CDR1 MGHDK and CDR2 SYGVNS come from the germline V gene. V lost 1 base and J lost 2; bases outside the gene matches: 1. CDR3 length: 14 residues. The CDR3 is CASSESGGPYEQYF. CDR3 in DNA: TGTGCCAGCAGTGAATCAGGGGGCCCCTACGAGCAGTACTTC.

V and J are TRBV27 and TRBJ2-5; 7 positions match TRBD1. CDR3 length equals 14 residues. Unmatched junction bases numbered 6, after V lost 6 bases and J lost 2 bases. The germline V gene encodes CDR1 MNHEY and CDR2 SMNVEV (reference sequence). DNA for the CDR3: TGTGCCAGCAGATCACTCAGGGGGCAAGAGACCCAGTACTTC. Amino acid sequence: CASRSLRGQETQYF.

This clone is a singleton in its sample. J is TRBJ2-2 and V is TRBV4-3, with 11 bases lining up with TRBD2. V was pared by 5 bases and J by 1 base, with 3 bases of the junction left unmatched. Germline CDR1 and CDR2: LGHNA and YSLEER. The CDR3 is made up of 16 amino acids. CDR3 amino acids: CASSFGTSGNTGELFF. Here the CDR3 DNA reads TGCGCCAGCAGCTTCGGGACTAGCGGGAACACCGGGGAGCTGTTTTTT.

This rearrangement joins TRBV28 to TRBJ1-5; 10 bases line up with TRBD1. Germline CDR1 is MDHEN and CDR2 is SYDVKM. This CDR3 has 15 amino acids. V was pared by 5 bases and J by 4 bases, with 5 bases of the junction left unmatched. The CDR3 loop reads CASSPRDRGNQPQHF. The CDR3 DNA reads TGTGCCAGCAGTCCTCGGGACAGGGGTAATCAGCCCCAGCATTTT.

The gene calls are TRBV7-8 and TRBJ2-2; D is unclear. V dropped 1 base and J dropped 6 bases, with 9 bases sitting between them. The germline gives CDR1 SGHVS, CDR2 FQNEAQ. CDR3 length equals 14 residues. CDR3 sequence: CASSLGGVAGELFF. DNA of the CDR3: TGTGCCAGCAGCTTAGGTGGGGTGGCCGGGGAGCTGTTTTTT.

The V and J genes are TRBV9 and TRBJ1-2; 10 nucleotides agree with TRBD1. In germline, CDR1 is SGDLS, CDR2 YYNGEE. This CDR3 contains 15 residues. V shed 0 bases, J shed 4 bases, and the junction held 3 bases outside the gene matches. The CDR3 loop is CASSVETGGVYGYTF. The CDR3 DNA reads TGTGCCAGCAGCGTAGAGACAGGGGGCGTCTATGGCTACACCTTC. The whole variable domain, filled in from reference TRBV9 and TRBJ1-2, reads DSGVTQTPKHLITATGQRVTLRCSPRSGDLSVYWYQQSLDQGLQFLIQYYNGEERAKGNILERFSAQQFPDLHSELNLSSLELGDSALYFCASSVETGGVYGYTFGSGTRLTVV.

Here the CDR3 reads CASSLDQGGHYGYTF. The CDR3 region has the DNA TGTGCCAGCAGTTTAGATCAAGGGGGTCACTATGGCTACACCTTC. The rearrangement uses TRBV28 and TRBJ1-2, with D possibly being TRBD1 (6 bases). The CDR3 has 15 amino acids. Trimming took off 2 bases at V and 3 bases at J, with 13 bases between the two ends. Germline V gene data show CDR1 as MDHEN and CDR2 as SYDVKM.

The chain joins TRBV29-1 to TRBJ2-7, with no clear D. CDR1 is SQVTM, CDR2 ANQGSEA, per germline. There are 11 residues in the CDR3. V lost 4 bases and J lost 4, with 8 bases in between. The CDR3 sequence: CSVGTRYEQYF. The CDR3 nucleotides are TGCAGCGTTGGGACCAGATACGAGCAGTACTTC.

The chain couples TRBV13 to TRBJ2-1; D call uncertain. Germline assignment: CDR1 PRHDT and CDR2 FYEKMQ (reference sequence). The CDR3 is made up of 11 amino acids. V dropped 1 base and J dropped 7 bases, with 2 bases sitting between them. CDR3 bases: TGTGCCAGCAGCTTAGCGAATGAGCAGTTCTTC. This encodes CASSLANEQFF. The full variable domain, completed using reference TRBV13 and TRBJ2-1, is AAGVIQSPRHLIKEKRETATLKCYPIPRHDTVYWYQQGPGQDPQFLISFYEKMQSDKGSIPDRFSAQQFSDYHSELNMSSLELGDSALYFCASSLANEQFFGPGTRLTVL.

The chain couples TRBV9 to TRBJ2-1; possibly TRBD2 for D (6 bases). Trimming shortened V by 4 bases and J by 8 bases, and 16 bases separated the two germline ends. This CDR3 spans 14 amino acids. Germline CDR1 reads SGDLS; CDR2 reads YYNGEE. The CDR3, as DNA: TGTGCCAGCAGCCCTCAGACTAGTCGCTATGAGCAGTTCTTC. It is translated as CASSPQTSRYEQFF.

This clone was found a few times. This chain links TRBV6-1 with TRBJ2-7; D gene uncertain. The germline V gene encodes CDR1 MNHNS and CDR2 SASEGT. Trimming pared 6 bases from V and 3 bases from J, leaving 9 bases between. The CDR3 has 12 amino acids. Here the CDR3 reads CASSGYSYEQYF. In DNA, the CDR3 is TGTGCCAGCAGCGGGTATAGCTACGAGCAGTACTTC.

This chain joins TRBV7-6 and TRBJ2-5; maybe TRBD1 (5 bases). Germline CDR1 is SGHVS and CDR2 is FNYEAQ. V lost 8 bases, J lost 4 bases, and 23 bases lay in between. This CDR3 contains 16 residues. This CDR3 is CASAMGLGRSGETQYF. CDR3 nucleotides: TGTGCCAGCGCTATGGGGCTTGGCAGGTCGGGAGAGACCCAGTACTTC.